These 25 T cell receptor beta chains were sequenced from one sample in a study of cytomegalovirus exposure and HLA in healthy donors. The assay was immunoSEQ multiplex PCR, and TCRdb's table has in-frame clones only and misses some. The table lists about 160,000 clones, approximately 89% of them singletons. Sequenced material: PBMCs. These receptors originate from a man aged 18-30 years in good health and CMV-seropositive.

V usage is TRBV6-4 and J usage is TRBJ2-7; 10 bases line up with TRBD2. The CDR3 covers 15 residues. Germline values: CDR1 MRHNA, CDR2 SNTAGT. With V trimmed by 10 bases and J by 9 bases, 18 bases remained unmatched. CDR3 amino acids: CANPCVEREGLGQYF. The CDR3, as DNA: TGTGCCAACCCTTGTGTGGAGCGGGAGGGCCTTGGGCAGTACTTC.

CDR3 in amino acids: CASSPSYREKLFF. CDR3 nucleotides: TGCGCCAGCAGCCCCTCATACAGGGAAAAACTGTTTTTT. The chain employs TRBV5-1 and TRBJ1-4; perhaps TRBD1 as D (5 bases). This CDR3 region has 13 residues. CDR1 is SGHRS, CDR2 YFSETQ, per germline. V lost 4 bases, J lost 8 bases, and 12 bases lay in between.

V gene TRBV7-9 combines with J gene TRBJ1-3, with TRBD1 identical over 7 bases. CDR3 size: 16 residues. J lost 2 bases, V lost 10 bases, and 14 bases had no gene match. CDR1 and CDR2 (germline): SEHNR, FQNEAQ (reference sequence). CDR3 nucleotides: TGTGCCACCTCGACCCGCGGGCAGGGGGCTGGAAACACCATATATTTT. This encodes CATSTRGQGAGNTIYF.

The genes are TRBV7-8 and TRBJ2-1; D is possibly TRBD2 (6 bases). Trimming stripped 2 bases from V and 3 bases from J, with 14 bases between. From germline, CDR1 is SGHVS and CDR2 FQNEAQ. This CDR3 has 16 amino acids. Here the CDR3 DNA reads TGTGCCAGCAGCTTACTTCGGCTAGCGAGCTACAATGAGCAGTTCTTC. Its protein product is CASSLLRLASYNEQFF.

This chain uses TRBV27 with TRBJ2-7, with TRBD1 matching over 9 bases. Trimming cost V 6 bases and J 5 bases; bases outside gene matches: 17. The CDR3 runs to 17 residues. Germline CDR1 is MNHEY and CDR2 is SMNVEV (reference sequence). The CDR3 sequence is CASSSNPRDRVSHEQYF. In DNA form, the CDR3 reads TGTGCCAGCAGCTCCAACCCACGGGACAGGGTTTCCCACGAGCAGTACTTC.

This clone was picked up one time. The J gene is TRBJ2-6, the V gene TRBV4-1, with 7 bases that match TRBD2. After removal of 0 bases from V and 4 bases from J, the junction contained 6 bases not matched to a gene. The germline gives CDR1 MGHRA, CDR2 YSYEKL. CDR3 length equals 17 residues. CDR3 residues: CASSQDMGGSGANVLTF. The CDR3 DNA is TGCGCCAGCAGCCAAGATATGGGGGGGTCCGGGGCCAACGTCCTGACTTTC.

The chain carries TRBV19 and TRBJ1-2, with D possibly being TRBD1 (5 bases). The CDR3 runs 14 residues. Germline values: CDR1 LNHDA, CDR2 SQIVND (reference sequence). The V end was cut by 7 bases, the J end by 6 bases, with 18 bases between. CDR3 in amino acids: CASTRRAGMNGYTF. CDR3 coding DNA: TGTGCCAGTACCAGACGGGCAGGGATGAATGGCTACACCTTC.

The chain employs TRBV4-1 and TRBJ1-4; D gene ambiguous. The CDR3 runs 14 residues. V dropped 1 base and J dropped 2 bases, with 5 bases sitting between them. The V gene's germline CDR1 is MGHRA and CDR2 YSYEKL. CDR3 protein: CASSQGRTNEKLFF. In DNA form, the CDR3 reads TGCGCCAGCAGCCAAGGGCGGACTAATGAAAAACTGTTTTTT.

The chain recombines TRBV28 with TRBJ2-7; 11 bases fit TRBD1. CDR1 is MDHEN and CDR2 is SYDVKM in the germline V gene. The CDR3 sequence is 14 residues long. The J segment lost 5 bases and the V segment lost 6 bases, leaving 6 bases of the junction unmatched. The CDR3 nucleotides read TGTGCCAGCAGCCCGGACAGGGGGCTGGACGAGCAGTACTTC. It codes for CASSPDRGLDEQYF.

A word on this clone: One end of the junction fails to match germline, which may point to a read error. The chain combines TRBV27 with TRBJ2-1; possible D gene TRBD1, 6 bases. The CDR3 extends over 12 amino acids. Germline lookup yields CDR1 MNHEY and CDR2 SMNVEV (reference sequence). DNA for the CDR3: TGTGCCAGCATTTTACAGGGATCTGAGCAGTTCTTC. Its translation: CASILQGSEQFF.

DNA for the CDR3: TGTGCCAGCAGTATGTACAATGAGCAGTTCTTC. Protein sequence: CASSMYNEQFF. The rearrangement uses TRBV5-6 and TRBJ2-1; D ambiguous. The CDR3 loop spans 11 amino acids. Trimming took 5 bases from V and 4 from J, leaving 4 bases between them. CDR1 is SGHDT and CDR2 is YYEEEE in the germline V gene.

The chain couples TRBV6-1 to TRBJ1-4, with 7 bases identical to TRBD1. Germline V CDR1 and CDR2: MNHNS, SASEGT. This CDR3 is built from 14 residues. J lost 4 bases, V lost 8 bases, and 7 bases had no gene match. CDR3 amino acids: CASSDRAYNEKLFF. The CDR3 DNA is TGTGCCAGCTCCGACAGGGCCTATAATGAAAAACTGTTTTTT.

The chain joins TRBV19 to TRBJ2-1, with 11 positions matching TRBD2. V shed 4 bases and J 0 bases; nucleotides not matched to a gene: 8. The CDR3 is 18 amino acids. Germline assignment: CDR1 LNHDA and CDR2 SQIVND (reference sequence). The CDR3 coding sequence is TGTGCCAGTAGTAGGGGGACTAGCGGACCCCTCTCCTACAATGAGCAGTTCTTC. Translating it yields CASSRGTSGPLSYNEQFF.

The chain recombines TRBV11-3 with TRBJ1-2, with 9 bases identical to TRBD1. Trimming at V came to 1 base and at J to 4 bases, leaving 1 base not matched to a gene. The germline gives CDR1 SGHNT, CDR2 YENEEA. The CDR3 covers 14 residues. The CDR3, as DNA: TGTGCCAGCAGCTTAGGACAGGGGGGCTATGGCTACACCTTC. It encodes CASSLGQGGYGYTF.

The chain combines TRBV27 with TRBJ2-2, with 7 positions matching TRBD2. The CDR3 sequence is 17 residues long. J was trimmed by 1 base and V by 1 base; bases with no gene match: 6. Looked up from germline, CDR1 is MNHEY and CDR2 is SMNVEV (reference sequence). The CDR3 loop is CASSLFWAGENTGELFF. DNA of the CDR3: TGTGCCAGCAGTTTATTTTGGGCGGGGGAGAACACCGGGGAGCTGTTTTTT.

This chain connects TRBV29-1 to TRBJ2-1; 10 nucleotides match TRBD2. The CDR3 sequence is 14 residues long. The V and J ends lost 7 bases and 4 bases, in that order; junction bases with no gene match: 7. CDR1 is SQVTM, CDR2 ANQGSEA, per germline. CDR3 in amino acids: CSARTSGNYNEQFF. The CDR3 DNA reads as TGCAGCGCCCGGACTAGCGGAAATTACAATGAGCAGTTCTTC.

The chain links TRBV5-1 to TRBJ2-5, with a possible D match to TRBD2 (6 bases). Trimming removed 1 base from V and 3 bases from J, with 10 bases in between. The germline V gene has CDR1 SGHRS and CDR2 YFSETQ. This CDR3 has 14 residues. The CDR3 sequence is CASSLLGGKETQYF. Written as DNA, the CDR3 is TGCGCCAGCAGCTTGTTGGGGGGAAAAGAGACCCAGTACTTC.

The chain carries TRBV18 and TRBJ2-1, with 8 bases aligning to TRBD1. Losses at the gene ends were 2 bases for V and 6 bases for J; bases not matched to a gene: 6. The CDR3 runs 15 residues. Looked up from germline, CDR1 is KGHSH and CDR2 is LQKENI. As DNA, the CDR3 is TGTGCCAGCTCACCAACAGGGGGTGCCTCCAATGAGCAGTTCTTC. Translated, it gives CASSPTGGASNEQFF. The whole variable domain, remainder taken from reference TRBV18 and TRBJ2-1, is NAGVMQNPRHLVRRRGQEARLRCSPMKGHSHVYWYRQLPEEGLKFMVYLQKENIIDESGMPKERFSAEFPKEGPSILRIQQVVRGDSAAYFCASSPTGGASNEQFFGPGTRLTVL.

The chain combines TRBV6-6 with TRBJ1-5, with D hard to call. The V end was cut by 7 bases, the J end by 0 bases, with 13 bases between. The CDR3 sequence is 15 residues long. The germline V gene encodes CDR1 MNHNY and CDR2 SVGAGI (reference sequence). The CDR3 region has the DNA TGTGCCAGCACTAACGACAATTATAGCAATCAGCCCCAGCATTTT. Protein: CASTNDNYSNQPQHF.

V and J are TRBV28 and TRBJ2-1; 10 nucleotides agree with TRBD2. Germline lookup yields CDR1 MDHEN and CDR2 SYDVKM. Germline trimming cut 6 bases from V and 5 bases from J; bases unmatched to any gene: 10. The CDR3 sequence is 16 residues long. CDR3 in DNA: TGTGCCAGCAGCTCTAGCGGGAGTAAATTACACAATGAGCAGTTCTTC. Protein sequence: CASSSSGSKLHNEQFF.

The chain uses TRBV11-3 and TRBJ2-7; D unresolved. With 5 bases removed from V and 2 bases from J, the gap between germline ends came to 16 bases. The CDR3 contains 15 residues. CDR1 is SGHNT, CDR2 YENEEA, per germline. The CDR3 DNA is TGTGCCAGCAGCCACCGCGTGGGTAGCCCCTACGAGCAGTACTTC. Translating it yields CASSHRVGSPYEQYF.

The rearrangement uses TRBV27 and TRBJ2-7; D might be TRBD2 (5 bases). Trimming took off 7 bases at V and 3 bases at J, with 19 bases between the two ends. From germline, CDR1 is MNHEY and CDR2 SMNVEV (reference sequence). The CDR3 has 15 residues. The CDR3 loop reads CASISAAGPHYEQYF. The CDR3 DNA reads TGTGCCAGCATCTCGGCCGCGGGCCCTCACTACGAGCAGTACTTC.

The chain couples TRBV18 to TRBJ1-1; D not resolved. Germline CDR1 KGHSH, CDR2 LQKENI. V was clipped by 1 base and J by 3 bases, with 9 bases between them. The CDR3 contains 14 residues. CDR3 residues: CASSPLVGDTEAFF. CDR3 nucleotide sequence: TGTGCCAGCTCACCACTTGTCGGGGACACTGAAGCTTTCTTT. The full variable domain, completed using reference TRBV18 and TRBJ1-1, is NAGVMQNPRHLVRRRGQEARLRCSPMKGHSHVYWYRQLPEEGLKFMVYLQKENIIDESGMPKERFSAEFPKEGPSILRIQQVVRGDSAAYFCASSPLVGDTEAFFGQGTRLTVV.

Concerning this clone: Because the CDR3's place on the DNA is in doubt, the DNA is left out and the CDR3 is given as listed by TCRdb. V gene TRBV7-3 combines with J gene TRBJ2-7; TRBD2 is the table's D call, not checked against the DNA. The CDR3 totals 15 residues, both ends included. Germline V gene data show CDR1 as SGHTA and CDR2 as FQGTGA. CDR3 loop: CASSFGPGGLDEQYF.

The chain has TRBV7-3 and TRBJ2-1; TRBD1 aligns across 7 bases. After removal of 5 bases from V and 7 bases from J, the junction contained 5 bases not matched to a gene. CDR1 and CDR2 (germline): SGHTA, FQGTGA. CDR3 size: 13 residues. The CDR3 region has the DNA TGTGCCAGCAGCCCCCCGACAGGGAATGAGCAGTTCTTC. Translating gives CASSPPTGNEQFF.